This TCR beta chain was documented in a study of cytomegalovirus exposure and HLA in healthy donors. Points from the study as a whole: When a later analysis was performed, an Asian-associated ancestry cluster reportedly had fewer N-insertions than the roughly 700-donor mean. A later analysis revealed that TCR association rates differed between HLA loci, peaking at DRB1 and bottoming out at HLA-C. Sequencing likely caused a cluster of highly shared sequence variants. High specificity and sensitivity for cytomegalovirus status were reported for the classifier.

Comments on this clone: Its matching antigen is unknown.

The PCR contained 60 Vbeta and 13 Jbeta primers. This table comes from immunoSEQ multiplex PCR, and its TCRdb copy is limited to in-frame clones, with some not included. In the table there are about 70,000 clones, 60% to 70% of which are singletons. CDR1 and CDR2 (germline): LGHNT, FRNRAP. The V and J ends lost 2 bases and 6 bases respectively, with 14 bases between them. The CDR3 extends over 15 amino acids. The rearrangement joins TRBV12-5 to TRBJ2-1; possible D gene TRBD1, 6 bases. The receptor's source is a man aged 35 to 55 in good health and CMV-seropositive. The sequenced sample was PBMCs. The CDR3 reads CASGLQQGYSNEQFF. CDR3 nucleotides: TGTGCTAGTGGTTTGCAACAGGGTTATAGCAATGAGCAGTTCTTC.